This T cell receptor beta chain was recovered during a study of regulatory T cells in long-lasting Graves disease. Findings and limits, study-wide: Limited samples may have lowered accuracy.

The sample's time point: persistent/refractory GD, antithyroid drugs over 5 years with positive TRAb. The TCR library used RNA extracted from PBMCs. The authors diagnosed Graves' disease using American Thyroid Association guidelines. The EDTA tubes were filled with around 8.5 milliliters of drawn peripheral blood. This CDR3 has 14 residues. V shed 6 bases, J shed 0 bases, and the junction held 6 bases outside the gene matches. Looked up from germline, CDR1 is SQVTM and CDR2 is ANQGSEA. For this clonotype: Its target is unknown.

The authors built TCR beta libraries using iRepertoire HTBI primers and Arm-PCR of CDR3 regions. Using its own MiXCR run on the multiplex PCR reads, TCRdb lists one record per CDR3 protein. This table has 300,000 to 500,000 distinct CDR3 sequences, 20% appearing once. This sample comprised peripheral blood mononuclear cells (PBMCs), obtained when the disease was refractory, from a patient treated with antithyroid drugs. The chain carries TRBV29-1 and TRBJ2-7, with 9 bases fitting TRBD2. The origin of this receptor is a female donor with Graves disease. The CDR3, as DNA: TGCAGCGTCCTAAAAGCGGGAGGCTCCTACGAGCAGTACTTC. Amino acid sequence: CSVLKAGGSYEQYF.